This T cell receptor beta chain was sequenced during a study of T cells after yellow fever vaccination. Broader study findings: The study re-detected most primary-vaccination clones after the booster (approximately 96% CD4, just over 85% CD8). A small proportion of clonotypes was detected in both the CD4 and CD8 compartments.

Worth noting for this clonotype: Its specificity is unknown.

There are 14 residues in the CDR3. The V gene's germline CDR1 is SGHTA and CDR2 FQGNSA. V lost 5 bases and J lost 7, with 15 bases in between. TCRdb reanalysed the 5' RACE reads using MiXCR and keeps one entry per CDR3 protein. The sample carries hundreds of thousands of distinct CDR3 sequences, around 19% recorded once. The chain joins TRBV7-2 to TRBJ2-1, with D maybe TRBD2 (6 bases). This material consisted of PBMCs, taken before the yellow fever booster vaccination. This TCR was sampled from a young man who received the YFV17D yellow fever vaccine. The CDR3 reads CASSPGVGINEQFF. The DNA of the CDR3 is TGTGCCAGCAGCCCGGGGGTCGGAATAAATGAGCAGTTCTTC.